A single sample gave rise to the 5 T cell receptor beta chains below, sequenced in a study of shared clonotypes between healthy human individuals (dated by TCRdb to between 2020 and 2021). Library preparation employed the immunoSEQ multiplex PCR assay. TCRdb mirrors the immuneACCESS table, restricted to in-frame sequences. Some clones are absent from its copies; in checked studies, under half trace to an unresolved V gene, and the reason for the others is unknown. The sample table contains 650,000 to 800,000 clones; only one count was recorded for approximately 77% of them. More than 1.5% of the sample lies in the top ten. The sequencing sample was made of memory CD4+ T cells sorted from blood. Taken with the paper, the label for cell subset or site translates to: CD45RA-negative fraction. The receptor set was obtained from a woman in her 30s in good health.

The chain is built from TRBV2 and TRBJ2-2; D is unclear. V lost 9 bases to trimming and J lost 2 bases, with 7 bases between them. In germline, CDR1 is SNHLY, CDR2 FYNNEI. The length of the CDR3 is 12 residues. CDR3 sequence: CASTSNTGELFF. The CDR3 bases are TGTGCCAGTACAAGCAACACCGGGGAGCTGTTTTTT. Full variable domain (rest looked up from reference TRBV2 and TRBJ2-2): EPEVTQTPSHQVTQMGQEVILRCVPISNHLYFYWYRQILGQKVEFLVSFYNNEISEKSEIFDDQFSVERPDGSNFTLKIRSTKLEDSAMYFCASTSNTGELFFGEGSRLTVL.

The rearrangement uses TRBV7-2 and TRBJ2-1; the D is unclear. Germline-derived CDR1 and CDR2 are SGHTA and FQGNSA. Trimming removed 0 bases at V and 0 bases at J, with 6 bases between. There are 15 residues in the CDR3. CDR3 protein: CASSLAVISYNEQFF. Written as DNA, the CDR3 is TGTGCCAGCAGCTTAGCGGTAATCTCCTACAATGAGCAGTTCTTC.

The chain combines TRBV28 with TRBJ1-5; D is possibly TRBD1 (6 bases). Germline CDR1 is MDHEN and CDR2 is SYDVKM. The length of the CDR3 is 16 residues. Trimming took 5 bases from V and 7 from J, leaving 21 bases between them. CDR3 amino acids: CASSTPSAGEVQPQHF. Here the CDR3 DNA reads TGTGCCAGCAGTACCCCCTCCGCAGGGGAGGTCCAGCCCCAGCATTTT.

This chain joins TRBV5-1 and TRBJ1-2, with D maybe TRBD1 (5 bases). Germline values: CDR1 SGHRS, CDR2 YFSETQ. This CDR3 spans 14 amino acids. With 0 bases removed from V and 8 bases from J, the gap between germline ends came to 14 bases. CDR3 sequence reads: CASSLGGEVRGYTF. The CDR3 nucleotides are TGCGCCAGCAGCTTGGGAGGGGAAGTGAGGGGCTACACCTTC.

The rearrangement links TRBV4-1 to TRBJ2-5, with D maybe TRBD1 (5 bases). Germline assignment: CDR1 MGHRA and CDR2 YSYEKL. This CDR3 is built from 13 residues. The V gene lost 6 bases and the J gene lost 0 bases, with 8 bases spanning the gap. In nucleotides, the CDR3 is TGCGCCAGCAGTAAGGGGAACCAAGAGACCCAGTACTTC. This gives the protein CASSKGNQETQYF.